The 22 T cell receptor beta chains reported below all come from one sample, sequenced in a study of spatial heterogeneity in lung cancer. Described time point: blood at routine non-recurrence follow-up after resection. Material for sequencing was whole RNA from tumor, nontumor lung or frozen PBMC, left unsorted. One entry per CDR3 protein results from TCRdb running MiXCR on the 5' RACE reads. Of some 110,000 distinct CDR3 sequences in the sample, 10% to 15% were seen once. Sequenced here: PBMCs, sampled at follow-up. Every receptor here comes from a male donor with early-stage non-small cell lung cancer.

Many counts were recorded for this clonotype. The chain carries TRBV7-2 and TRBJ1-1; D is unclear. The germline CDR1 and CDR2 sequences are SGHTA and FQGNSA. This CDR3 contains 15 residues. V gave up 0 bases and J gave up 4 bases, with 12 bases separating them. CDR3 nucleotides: TGTGCCAGCAGCTTAGCATTCGGTTATCGCACTGAAGCTTTCTTT. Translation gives CASSLAFGYRTEAFF.

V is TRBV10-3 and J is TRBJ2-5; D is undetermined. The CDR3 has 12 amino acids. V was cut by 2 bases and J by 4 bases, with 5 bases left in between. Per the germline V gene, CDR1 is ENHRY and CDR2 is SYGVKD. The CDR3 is CAISEGGETQYF. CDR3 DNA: TGTGCCATCAGTGAGGGTGGAGAGACCCAGTACTTC.

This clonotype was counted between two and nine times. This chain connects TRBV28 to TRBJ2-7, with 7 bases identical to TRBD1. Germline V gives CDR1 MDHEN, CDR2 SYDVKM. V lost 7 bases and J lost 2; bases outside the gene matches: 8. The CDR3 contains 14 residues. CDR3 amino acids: CASMGSGQTYEQYF. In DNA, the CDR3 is TGTGCCAGCATGGGGTCGGGACAGACCTACGAGCAGTACTTC.

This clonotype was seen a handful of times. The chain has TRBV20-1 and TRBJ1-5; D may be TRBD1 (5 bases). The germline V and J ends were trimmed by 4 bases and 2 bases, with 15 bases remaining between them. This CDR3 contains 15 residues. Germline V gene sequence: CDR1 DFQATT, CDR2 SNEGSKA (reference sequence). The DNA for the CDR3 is TGCAGTGCTACTTCGAGGGGCTCTGGCAATCAGCCCCAGCATTTT. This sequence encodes CSATSRGSGNQPQHF.

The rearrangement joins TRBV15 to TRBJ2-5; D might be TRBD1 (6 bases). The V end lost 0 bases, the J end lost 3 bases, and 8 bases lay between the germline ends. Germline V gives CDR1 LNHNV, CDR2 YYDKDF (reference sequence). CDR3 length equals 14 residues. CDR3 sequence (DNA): TGTGCCACCAGCAGAGATCACAGGGAAGAGACCCAGTACTTC. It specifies CATSRDHREETQYF.

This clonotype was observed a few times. For the CDR3, the DNA is TGTGCCAGCACCCCGGGACACATGAACACTGAAGCTTTCTTT. It translates to CASTPGHMNTEAFF. The rearrangement links TRBV12-3 or TRBV12-4 to TRBJ1-1; perhaps TRBD1 as D (6 bases). Trimming stripped 7 bases from V and 0 bases from J, with 12 bases between. The CDR3 loop spans 14 amino acids.

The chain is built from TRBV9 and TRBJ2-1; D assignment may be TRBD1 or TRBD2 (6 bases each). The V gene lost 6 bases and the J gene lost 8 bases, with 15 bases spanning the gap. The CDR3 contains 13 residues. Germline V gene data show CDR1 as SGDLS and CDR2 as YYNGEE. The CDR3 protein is CASNQGGGDEQFF. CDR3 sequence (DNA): TGTGCCAGCAACCAAGGGGGAGGTGATGAGCAGTTCTTC.

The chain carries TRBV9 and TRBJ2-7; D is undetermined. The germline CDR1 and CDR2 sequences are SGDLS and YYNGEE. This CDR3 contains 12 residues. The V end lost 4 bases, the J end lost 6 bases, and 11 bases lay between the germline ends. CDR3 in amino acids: CASSTAISEQYF. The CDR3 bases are TGTGCCAGCAGCACCGCCATCTCCGAGCAGTACTTC.

The CDR3 region has the DNA TGTGCCAGCAGCGCGTCAGAGAGCTCCTACAATGAGCAGTTCTTC. This codes for CASSASESSYNEQFF. The rearrangement uses TRBV9 and TRBJ2-1; unclear D gene. The CDR3 has 15 amino acids. The ends were cut back, 3 bases at V and 0 bases at J, with 10 bases in the middle. CDR1 and CDR2 (germline): SGDLS, YYNGEE.

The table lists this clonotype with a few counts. Written as DNA, the CDR3 is TGTGCCAGCAGATCCCTGACAGGGACCTATGGCTACACCTTC. Its translation is CASRSLTGTYGYTF. The rearrangement links TRBV6-1 to TRBJ1-2; TRBD1 aligns across 7 bases. With 6 bases clipped from V and 4 bases from J, the junction kept 8 bases outside the gene matches. The CDR3 spans 14 residues. CDR1 and CDR2 (germline): MNHNS, SASEGT.

For the CDR3, the DNA is TGTGCCACAGTCCGATATCCAGATACGCAGTATTTT. It is translated as CATVRYPDTQYF. V is TRBV28 and J is TRBJ2-3; D remains ambiguous. This CDR3 contains 12 residues. V dropped 10 bases and J dropped 4 bases, with 12 bases sitting between them. Germline CDR1 is MDHEN and CDR2 is SYDVKM.

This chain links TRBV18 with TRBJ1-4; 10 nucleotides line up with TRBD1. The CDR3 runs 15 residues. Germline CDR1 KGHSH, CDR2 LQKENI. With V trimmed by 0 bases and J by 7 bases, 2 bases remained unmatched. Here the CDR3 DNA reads TGTGCCAGCTCACCACCGGGACAGGGGATTGAAAAACTGTTTTTT. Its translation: CASSPPGQGIEKLFF.

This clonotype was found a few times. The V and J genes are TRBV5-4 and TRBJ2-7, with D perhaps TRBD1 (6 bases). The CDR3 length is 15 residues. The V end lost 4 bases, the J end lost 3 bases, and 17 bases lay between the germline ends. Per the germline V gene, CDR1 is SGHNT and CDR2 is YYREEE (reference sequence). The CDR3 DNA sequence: TGTGCCAGCAGCCGCCTCGACAGGCCCTTCTACGAGCAGTACTTC. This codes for CASSRLDRPFYEQYF.

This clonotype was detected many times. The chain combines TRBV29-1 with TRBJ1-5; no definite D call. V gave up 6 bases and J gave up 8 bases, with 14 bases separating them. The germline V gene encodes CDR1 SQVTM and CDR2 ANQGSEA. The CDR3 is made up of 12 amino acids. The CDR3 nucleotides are TGCAGCGTCGGGTGGAGTGGAGAGCCCCAGCATTTT. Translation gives CSVGWSGEPQHF.

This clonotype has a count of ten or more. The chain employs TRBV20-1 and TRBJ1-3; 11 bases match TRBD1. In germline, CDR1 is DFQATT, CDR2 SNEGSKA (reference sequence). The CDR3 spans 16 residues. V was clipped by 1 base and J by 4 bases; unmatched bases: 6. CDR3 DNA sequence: TGCAGTGCTAGAGTCTGGACAGGGGGCAACGGAAACACCATATATTTT. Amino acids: CSARVWTGGNGNTIYF.

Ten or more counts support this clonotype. CDR3 nucleotides: TGCAGCGTCGGGTCAGGGACTCGCACAGATACGCAGTATTTT. Its protein is CSVGSGTRTDTQYF. The rearrangement links TRBV29-1 to TRBJ2-3; a possible D gene is TRBD2 (6 bases). V lost 6 bases to trimming and J lost 1 base, with 14 bases between them. Germline CDR1 and CDR2: SQVTM and ANQGSEA. This CDR3 contains 14 residues.

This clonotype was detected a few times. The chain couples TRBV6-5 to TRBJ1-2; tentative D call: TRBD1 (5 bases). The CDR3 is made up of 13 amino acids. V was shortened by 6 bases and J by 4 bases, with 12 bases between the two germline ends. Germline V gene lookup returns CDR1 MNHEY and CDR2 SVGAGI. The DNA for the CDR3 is TGTGCCAGCAGACCCGGACATTTCTATGGCTACACCTTC. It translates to CASRPGHFYGYTF.

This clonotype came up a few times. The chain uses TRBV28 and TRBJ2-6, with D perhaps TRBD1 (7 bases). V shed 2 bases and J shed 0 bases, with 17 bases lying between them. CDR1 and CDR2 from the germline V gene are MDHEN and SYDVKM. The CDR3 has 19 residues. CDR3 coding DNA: TGTGCCAGCAGTTTAGCGGGACAGCTATCCCTCTCTGGGGCCAACGTCCTGACTTTC. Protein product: CASSLAGQLSLSGANVLTF. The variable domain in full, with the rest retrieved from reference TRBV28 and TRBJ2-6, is DVKVTQSSRYLVKRTGEKVFLECVQDMDHENMFWYRQDPGLGLRLIYFSYDVKMKEKGDIPEGYSVSREKKERFSLILESASTNQTSMYLCASSLAGQLSLSGANVLTFGAGSRLTVL.

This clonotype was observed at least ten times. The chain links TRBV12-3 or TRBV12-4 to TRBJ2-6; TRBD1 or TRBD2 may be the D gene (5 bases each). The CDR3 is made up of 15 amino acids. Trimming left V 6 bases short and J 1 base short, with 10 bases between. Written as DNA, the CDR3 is TGTGCCAGCAGCCCTGGGGGTTCTGGGGCCAACGTCCTGACTTTC. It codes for CASSPGGSGANVLTF.

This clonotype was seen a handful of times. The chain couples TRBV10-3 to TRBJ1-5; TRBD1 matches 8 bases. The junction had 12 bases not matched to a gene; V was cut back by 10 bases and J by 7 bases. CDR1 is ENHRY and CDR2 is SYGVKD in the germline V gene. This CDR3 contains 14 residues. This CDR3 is CATKDREPSQPQHF. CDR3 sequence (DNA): TGTGCCACCAAGGACAGGGAACCCAGCCAGCCCCAGCATTTT.

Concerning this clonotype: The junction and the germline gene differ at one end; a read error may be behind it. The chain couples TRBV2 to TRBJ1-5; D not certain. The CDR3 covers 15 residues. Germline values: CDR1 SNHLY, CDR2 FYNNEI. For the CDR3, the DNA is TGTGCCAACAGTGAAAGGGCCGCCAGCAATCAGCCCCAGCATTTT. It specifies CANSERAASNQPQHF.

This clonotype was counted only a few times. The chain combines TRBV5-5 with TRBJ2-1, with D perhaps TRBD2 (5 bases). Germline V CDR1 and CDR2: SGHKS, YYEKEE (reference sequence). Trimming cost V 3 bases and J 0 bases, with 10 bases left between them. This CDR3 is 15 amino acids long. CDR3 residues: CASSSVGSSYNEQFF. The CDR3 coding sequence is TGTGCCAGCAGCTCCGTGGGGAGCTCCTACAATGAGCAGTTCTTC.